These 22 T cell receptor beta chains share one sample of origin, sequenced in a study of cytomegalovirus exposure and HLA in healthy donors. Profiling relied on immunoSEQ multiplex PCR, and the TCRdb table lists in-frame clones only, not all of them. The table lists 95,000 to 150,000 clones, about 85% of them singletons. The sample comprised PBMCs. Receptors were obtained from a woman under 40 in good health and CMV-seronegative.

Note on this clone: This sample also contains other DNA sequences that code for the same CDR3. The J gene is TRBJ1-1, the V gene TRBV2, with 10 bases matching TRBD1. This CDR3 is built from 14 residues. Germline loops: CDR1 SNHLY, CDR2 FYNNEI. V lost 5 bases to trimming and J lost 1 base; unmatched junction nucleotides: 1. The CDR3 nucleotides read TGTGCCAGCAGTCGGGACAGGGGGAACACTGAAGCTTTCTTT. Amino acid sequence: CASSRDRGNTEAFF.

This clone has a handful of counts. This chain links TRBV7-2 with TRBJ1-3; D call uncertain. CDR1 and CDR2 from the germline V gene are SGHTA and FQGNSA. Trimming shortened V by 4 bases and J by 0 bases, and 10 bases separated the two germline ends. There are 15 residues in the CDR3. The CDR3 loop reads CASSYQRGSGNTIYF. The CDR3 bases are TGTGCCAGCAGCTACCAACGGGGCTCTGGAAACACCATATATTTT.

V gene TRBV27 combines with J gene TRBJ1-1; 10 bases map to TRBD1. The germline gives CDR1 MNHEY, CDR2 SMNVEV (reference sequence). CDR3 length: 14 amino acids. The V segment lost 3 bases and the J segment 5 bases; nucleotides outside the gene matches: 3. The CDR3 protein is CASSLTGGRTEAFF. The CDR3 DNA is TGTGCCAGCAGTTTGACAGGGGGCAGGACTGAAGCTTTCTTT.

This CDR3 reads CATISGEGYNEQFF. In nucleotides, the CDR3 is TGTGCCACCATTAGCGGCGAGGGGTACAATGAGCAGTTCTTC. The chain carries TRBV10-3 and TRBJ2-1; a weak D match, TRBD2 (6 bases). The V gene's germline CDR1 is ENHRY and CDR2 SYGVKD. Trimming removed 10 bases from V and 4 bases from J, with 17 bases in between. The CDR3 is made up of 14 amino acids.

The V gene is TRBV27, the J gene TRBJ2-1, with D perhaps TRBD2 (6 bases). With 8 bases removed from V and 0 bases from J, the gap between germline ends came to 17 bases. This CDR3 comprises 16 residues. Per the germline V gene, CDR1 is MNHEY and CDR2 is SMNVEV (reference sequence). Here the CDR3 reads CASAHDLAPSYNEQFF. For the CDR3, the DNA is TGTGCCAGCGCCCACGACCTAGCGCCCTCCTACAATGAGCAGTTCTTC.

The CDR3 spells CASSHRSWGGGTDTQYF. The CDR3 coding sequence is TGCGCCAGCAGCCACCGTTCGTGGGGGGGTGGCACAGATACGCAGTATTTT. The chain couples TRBV4-3 to TRBJ2-3; 7 bases are shared with TRBD2. The germline gives CDR1 LGHNA, CDR2 YSLEER. V shed 3 bases and J 1 base; nucleotides not matched to a gene: 10. CDR3 length: 17 residues.

The chain combines TRBV6-6 with TRBJ2-5; 9 bases map to TRBD2. The J segment lost 4 bases and the V segment lost 5 bases, leaving 8 bases of the junction unmatched. Germline-derived CDR1 and CDR2 are MNHNY and SVGAGI (reference sequence). The CDR3 spans 15 residues. The CDR3 sequence: CASSVAGGLRETQYF. In DNA form, the CDR3 reads TGTGCCAGCAGTGTGGCGGGGGGGCTCCGAGAGACCCAGTACTTC.

V usage is TRBV11-2 and J usage is TRBJ1-5, with no clear D. V was shortened by 5 bases and J by 7 bases, with 15 bases between the two germline ends. Looked up from germline, CDR1 is SGHAT and CDR2 is FQNNGV. The CDR3 is 14 amino acids. The DNA of the CDR3 is TGTGCCAGCAGCCTACTGTTGGGAGGCCAGCCCCAGCATTTT. This encodes CASSLLLGGQPQHF. The variable domain in full, completed from reference TRBV11-2 and TRBJ1-5, reads EAGVAQSPRYKIIEKRQSVAFWCNPISGHATLYWYQQILGQGPKLLIQFQNNGVVDDSQLPKDRFSAERLKGVDSTLKIQPAKLEDSAVYLCASSLLLGGQPQHFGDGTRLSIL.

The CDR3 DNA is TGTGCCAGCAGCCTCGGACAGGGTGCTGAAGCTTTCTTT. As protein: CASSLGQGAEAFF. The genes are TRBV6-6 and TRBJ1-1; 8 bases agree with TRBD1. V lost 6 bases and J lost 6; bases outside the gene matches: 6. The CDR3 runs to 13 residues. Per the germline V gene, CDR1 is MNHNY and CDR2 is SVGAGI (reference sequence).

The chain joins TRBV30 to TRBJ2-5; D unclear. Germline-derived CDR1 and CDR2 are GTSNPN and SVGIG (reference sequence). CDR3 length: 14 amino acids. Trimming removed 0 bases from V and 5 bases from J, with 13 bases in between. CDR3 amino acids: CAWSVLGRTETQYF. The CDR3 DNA sequence: TGTGCCTGGAGTGTACTTGGTAGAACGGAGACCCAGTACTTC.

The V call is TRBV2, the J call TRBJ2-1, with D uncertain. Trimming left V 1 base short and J 5 bases short, with 6 bases between. The CDR3 runs to 13 residues. Germline CDR1 reads SNHLY; CDR2 reads FYNNEI. The CDR3 sequence is CASSEELDNEQFF. The DNA of the CDR3 is TGTGCCAGCAGTGAAGAGCTCGACAATGAGCAGTTCTTC.

The J gene is TRBJ2-3, the V gene TRBV2; TRBD1 matches at 10 bases. This CDR3 region has 15 residues. CDR1 and CDR2 (germline): SNHLY, FYNNEI. V dropped 6 bases and J dropped 4; count of bases not matched to a gene: 7. CDR3 amino acids: CASRPGQGSADTQYF. The CDR3 bases are TGTGCCAGCAGGCCGGGACAGGGGTCCGCAGATACGCAGTATTTT.

The chain carries TRBV14 and TRBJ1-2, with a weak D call TRBD1 (5 bases). The CDR3 has 16 amino acids. CDR1 and CDR2 (germline): SGHDN, FVKESK. Between the trimmed V and J ends, which lost 3 bases and 5 bases, there was a span of 19 bases. Here the CDR3 DNA reads TGTGCCAGCAGCCACCTCCCCCGGGGGTGGGGATATGGCTACACCTTC. Amino acid sequence: CASSHLPRGWGYGYTF.

The genes are TRBV19 and TRBJ1-5, with a tentative D call TRBD1 (6 bases). The length of the CDR3 is 15 residues. Trimming left V 2 bases short and J 11 bases short, with 19 bases between. CDR1 is LNHDA and CDR2 is SQIVND in the germline V gene (reference sequence). The DNA for the CDR3 is TGTGCCAGTAGTATACAGGGAGGGGGTCAGTTGACCCAGCATTTT. Residues: CASSIQGGGQLTQHF.

The chain recombines TRBV6-5 with TRBJ2-7, with D perhaps TRBD2 (5 bases). Germline assignment: CDR1 MNHEY and CDR2 SVGAGI. V was shortened by 6 bases and J by 6 bases, with 15 bases between the two germline ends. The CDR3 sequence is 13 residues long. CDR3 nucleotides: TGTGCCAGCAGCCGCCGTGAGGGATCCGAGCAGTACTTC. It yields the protein CASSRREGSEQYF.

J is TRBJ1-2 and V is TRBV29-1; D unresolved. The germline V gene encodes CDR1 SQVTM and CDR2 ANQGSEA. CDR3 length equals 12 residues. V lost 3 bases to trimming and J lost 8 bases, with 13 bases between them. CDR3 protein: CSVEDAGKGYTF. CDR3 DNA: TGCAGCGTTGAGGACGCGGGGAAAGGCTACACCTTC.

The chain carries TRBV19 and TRBJ1-1, with D maybe TRBD1 (6 bases). This CDR3 spans 13 amino acids. Germline CDR1 reads LNHDA; CDR2 reads SQIVND (reference sequence). The V end was cut by 5 bases, the J end by 5 bases, with 12 bases between. CDR3 sequence: CASSPRGGTEAFF. For the CDR3, the DNA is TGTGCCAGTAGTCCTAGGGGGGGGACTGAAGCTTTCTTT. The variable domain in full, with the rest retrieved from reference TRBV19 and TRBJ1-1, is DGGITQSPKYLFRKEGQNVTLSCEQNLNHDAMYWYRQDPGQGLRLIYYSQIVNDFQKGDIAEGYSVSREKKESFPLTVTSAQKNPTAFYLCASSPRGGTEAFFGQGTRLTVV.

The chain uses TRBV7-4 and TRBJ2-3; TRBD2 aligns across 10 bases. The CDR3 loop spans 18 amino acids. Per the germline V gene, CDR1 is SGHVT and CDR2 is SQSDAQ. J gave up 2 bases and V 5 bases, and 13 bases lay outside the gene matches. The DNA for the CDR3 is TGTGCCAGCAGCCCCCGAAGGCCTAGCGGGGGTAACACAGATACGCAGTATTTT. As protein: CASSPRRPSGGNTDTQYF.

This chain links TRBV7-2 with TRBJ2-7, with 8 bases fitting TRBD1. The CDR3 runs to 19 residues. CDR1 SGHTA and CDR2 FQGNSA come from the germline V gene. Germline trimming cut 1 base from V and 3 bases from J; bases unmatched to any gene: 17. Here the CDR3 DNA reads TGTGCCAGCAGCTTAGTGGGTCGGGACCGCAGGGGGCATAGCTACGAGCAGTACTTC. It encodes CASSLVGRDRRGHSYEQYF.

This clone is a singleton in its sample. The rearrangement joins TRBV11-2 to TRBJ2-7; 10 bases match TRBD1. V dropped 5 bases and J dropped 6; count of bases not matched to a gene: 10. Looked up from germline, CDR1 is SGHAT and CDR2 is FQNNGV. This CDR3 is built from 15 residues. The CDR3 loop is CASSARDRGGSEQYF. The CDR3 bases are TGTGCCAGCAGCGCCCGGGACAGGGGAGGATCCGAGCAGTACTTC.

The rearrangement joins TRBV4-3 to TRBJ2-7; tentatively, D is TRBD2 (6 bases). Germline V gives CDR1 LGHNA, CDR2 YSLEER. The CDR3 contains 15 residues. The V and J ends lost 0 bases and 2 bases respectively, with 11 bases between them. The CDR3 nucleotides read TGCGCCAGCAGCCAAGACGTCGGGGGAGCCTACGAGCAGTACTTC. Protein product: CASSQDVGGAYEQYF.

The chain combines TRBV11-2 with TRBJ2-3; TRBD1 matches 9 bases. The CDR3 covers 16 residues. In germline, CDR1 is SGHAT, CDR2 FQNNGV. The V and J ends lost 0 bases and 5 bases, in that order; junction bases with no gene match: 6. CDR3 amino acids: CASSLDTGGFGDTQYF. CDR3 DNA sequence: TGTGCCAGCAGCTTAGATACAGGGGGCTTTGGAGATACGCAGTATTTT.